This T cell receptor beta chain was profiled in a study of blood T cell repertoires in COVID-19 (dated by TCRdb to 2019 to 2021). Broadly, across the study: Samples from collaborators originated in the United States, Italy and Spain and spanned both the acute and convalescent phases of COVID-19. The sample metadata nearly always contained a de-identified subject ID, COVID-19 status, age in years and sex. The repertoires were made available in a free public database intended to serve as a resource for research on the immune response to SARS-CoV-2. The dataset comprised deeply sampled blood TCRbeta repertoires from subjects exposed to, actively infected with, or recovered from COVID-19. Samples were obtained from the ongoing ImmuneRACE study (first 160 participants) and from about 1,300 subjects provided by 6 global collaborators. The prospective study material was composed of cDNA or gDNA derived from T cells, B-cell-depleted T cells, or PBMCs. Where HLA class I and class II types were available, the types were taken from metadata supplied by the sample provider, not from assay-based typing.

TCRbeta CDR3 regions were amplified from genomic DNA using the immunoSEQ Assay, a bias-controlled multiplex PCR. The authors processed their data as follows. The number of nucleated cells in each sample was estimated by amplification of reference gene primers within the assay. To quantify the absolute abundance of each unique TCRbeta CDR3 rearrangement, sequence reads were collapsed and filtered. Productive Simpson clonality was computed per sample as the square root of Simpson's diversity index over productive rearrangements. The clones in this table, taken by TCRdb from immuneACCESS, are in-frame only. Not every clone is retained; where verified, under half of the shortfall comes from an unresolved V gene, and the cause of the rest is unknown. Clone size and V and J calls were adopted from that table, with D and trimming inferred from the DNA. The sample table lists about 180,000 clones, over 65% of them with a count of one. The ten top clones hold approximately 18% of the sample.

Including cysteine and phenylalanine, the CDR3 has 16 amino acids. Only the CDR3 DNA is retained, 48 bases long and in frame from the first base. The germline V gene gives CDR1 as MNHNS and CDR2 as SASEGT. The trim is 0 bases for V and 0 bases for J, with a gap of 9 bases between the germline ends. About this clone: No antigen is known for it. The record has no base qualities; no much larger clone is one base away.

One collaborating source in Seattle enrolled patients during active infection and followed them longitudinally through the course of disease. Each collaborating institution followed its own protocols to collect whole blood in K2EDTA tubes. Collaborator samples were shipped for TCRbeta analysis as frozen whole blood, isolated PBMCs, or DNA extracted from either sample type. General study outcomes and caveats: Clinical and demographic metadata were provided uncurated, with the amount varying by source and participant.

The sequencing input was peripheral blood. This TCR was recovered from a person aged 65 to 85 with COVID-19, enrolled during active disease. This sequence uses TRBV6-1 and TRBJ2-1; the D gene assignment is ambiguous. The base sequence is TGTGCCAGCAGTGAAGCTGGAGCACACTCCTACAATGAGCAGTTCTTC. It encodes CASSEAGAHSYNEQFF.